The 9 T cell receptor beta chains in this list originate from one sample, sequenced in a study of CD8 T cell repertoires and HIV-1 epitope variants. Antigen specificity for these receptors is unknown. Sequencing was performed with immunoSEQ multiplex PCR; in TCRdb, only in-frame clones are kept and a portion is missing. The table shows more than 4,000 clones, with around 70% occurring only once. The sample comprised cultured CD8+ T cells derived from PBMCs. The receptors shown here come from a male donor with HIV.

The chain has TRBV7-9 and TRBJ1-2; D is uncertain. V lost 5 bases to trimming and J lost 6 bases, with 22 bases between them. Per germline, CDR1 SEHNR and CDR2 FQNEAQ (reference sequence). CDR3 length: 16 amino acids. The CDR3 protein is CASSHAGVVGQDGYTF. The DNA for the CDR3 is TGTGCCAGCAGCCACGCCGGAGTGGTTGGGCAAGATGGCTACACCTTC.

The rearrangement joins TRBV7-2 to TRBJ2-7, with unresolved D. V lost 3 bases and J lost 2, with 17 bases in between. This CDR3 has 16 residues. Germline assignment: CDR1 SGHTA and CDR2 FQGNSA. The CDR3 coding sequence is TGTGCCAGCAGCTTGGGCCAGGCGGCGGCCACCTACGAGCAGTACTTC. Its protein is CASSLGQAAATYEQYF.

V is TRBV28 and J is TRBJ2-2; D not certain. The CDR3 is 14 amino acids. Trimming stripped 3 bases from V and 2 bases from J, with 7 bases between. Germline V CDR1 and CDR2: MDHEN, SYDVKM. The CDR3 region is CASSFRINTGELFF. CDR3 bases: TGTGCCAGCAGTTTCCGGATAAACACCGGGGAGCTGTTTTTT.

In its sample, this clone was seen a few times. This chain connects TRBV6-4 to TRBJ1-5; no clear D gene. CDR3 length: 12 residues. V was shortened by 7 bases and J by 6 bases, with 10 bases between the two germline ends. From germline, CDR1 is MRHNA and CDR2 SNTAGT. CDR3 coding DNA: TGTGCCAGCATACGGGTAGGTCAGCCCCAGCATTTT. Its translation is CASIRVGQPQHF.

This clone was seen a few times. J is TRBJ2-7 and V is TRBV6-5, with a weak D call TRBD2 (6 bases). Germline loops: CDR1 MNHEY, CDR2 SVGAGI. V lost 2 bases, J lost 7 bases, and 12 bases lay in between. The CDR3 is 13 amino acids. DNA of the CDR3: TGTGCCAGCAGTTACGATGGTAGCGGAGAGCAGTACTTC. The encoded protein is CASSYDGSGEQYF.

The rearrangement links TRBV5-6 to TRBJ2-7; tentatively, D is TRBD2 (5 bases). Germline V lookup: CDR1 SGHDT, CDR2 YYEEEE. V lost 0 bases and J lost 3, with 13 bases in between. The CDR3 sequence is 15 residues long. CDR3 nucleotides: TGTGCCAGCAGCTTGGTGACTACCCCTGGCTACGAGCAGTACTTC. Amino acid sequence: CASSLVTTPGYEQYF.

This clone was seen more than once but under ten times. V is TRBV28 and J is TRBJ1-1; no clear D gene. Trimming took off 7 bases at V and 4 bases at J, with 10 bases between the two ends. The CDR3 sequence is 12 residues long. Per the germline V gene, CDR1 is MDHEN and CDR2 is SYDVKM. The CDR3 sequence is CASTQWGTEAFF. The CDR3 DNA sequence: TGTGCCAGCACCCAGTGGGGCACTGAAGCTTTCTTT.

This clone was detected a few times. The chain couples TRBV7-9 to TRBJ2-7; tentatively, D is TRBD1 (5 bases). The CDR3 has 15 amino acids. V gave up 5 bases and J gave up 0 bases, with 14 bases separating them. CDR1 and CDR2 from the germline V gene are SEHNR and FQNEAQ (reference sequence). The CDR3 bases are TGTGCCAGCAGCGACTGGGGCAACAGCTCCTACGAGCAGTACTTC. The encoded protein is CASSDWGNSSYEQYF. The full variable domain, rest sourced from reference TRBV7-9 and TRBJ2-7, is DTGVSQNPRHKITKRGQNVTFRCDPISEHNRLYWYRQTLGQGPEFLTYFQNEAQLEKSRLLSDRFSAERPKGSFSTLEIQRTEQGDSAMYLCASSDWGNSSYEQYFGPGTRLTVT.

V and J are TRBV27 and TRBJ2-1; a weak D match, TRBD2 (5 bases). V was trimmed by 5 bases and J by 6 bases, leaving 20 bases between them. Germline loops: CDR1 MNHEY, CDR2 SMNVEV (reference sequence). The CDR3 loop spans 16 amino acids. CDR3 protein: CASSPYGVGDINEQFF. The CDR3, as DNA: TGTGCCAGCAGTCCCTACGGGGTTGGGGATATCAATGAGCAGTTCTTC.